This is a list of T cell receptor beta chains from one sample in a study of blood T cell repertoires in COVID-19. Method: immunoSEQ multiplex PCR; TCRdb's copy keeps in-frame clones and lacks some. The data contain about 100,000 clones, approximately 80% of them singletons. Source material: peripheral blood. The receptors derive from a man between 65 and 85 years old with acute or convalescent COVID-19. The CDR3 runs from the conserved cysteine through the conserved F or W. D genes are given only for firm matches. Some rows mark clone size as missing; the rest say once, few, many or name a class of expanded clone.

v_call	j_call	d_call	clone_size	cdr3_nt	cdr3_aa
TRBV4-2	TRBJ2-7	TRBD2	-	TGTGCCAGCAGCCAAGAGGGTGTAGGGCTAGCGGGGGCATACGAGCAGTACTTC	CASSQEGVGLAGAYEQYF
TRBV5-1	TRBJ2-5	-	-	TGCGCCAGCAGCTTGGCCTCGGGGGACCAAGAGACCCAGTACTTC	CASSLASGDQETQYF
TRBV19	TRBJ1-1	TRBD1	-	TGTGCCAGTAGTACGACAGGGGTCTTGAACACTGAAGCTTTCTTT	CASSTTGVLNTEAFF
TRBV11-3	TRBJ2-7	-	-	TGTGCCAGCAGCTTAGGCAGGGCCAGCTACGAGCAGTACTTC	CASSLGRASYEQYF
TRBV5-1	TRBJ2-3	TRBD1	-	TGCGCCAGCAGCCGGACAGGGGCGGGCCCCACAGATACGCAGTATTTT	CASSRTGAGPTDTQYF
TRBV7-9	TRBJ2-2	-	-	TGTGCCAGCAGCTTAAAACAACTTCTTCTAGAAACGAACACCGGGGAGCTGTTTTTT	CASSLKQLLLETNTGELFF
TRBV9	TRBJ2-2	-	-	TGTGCCAGCAGCGAGGGGGCCGGGGAGCTGTTTTTT	CASSEGAGELFF
TRBV5-1	TRBJ2-1	TRBD1	-	TGCGCCAGCAGCGTATCCGGGACAGGGGTGGATGAGCAGTTCTTC	CASSVSGTGVDEQFF
TRBV4-3	TRBJ2-1	TRBD2	-	TGCGCCAGCAGCCAAGAGATGCGGGGGGGGGAGTTCTTC	CASSQEMRGGEFF
TRBV19	TRBJ1-1	-	-	TGTGCCACACGCAGGGGTGCCGAAGCTTTCTTT	CATRRGAEAFF
TRBV6-5	TRBJ2-1	TRBD2	-	TGTGCCAGCAGGAGCGGGGGGTCGTTCAATGAGCAGTTCTTC	CASRSGGSFNEQFF
TRBV3-1/TRBV3-2	TRBJ2-7	-	-	TGTGCCAGCAGCCTCAGGGCAGGTTTCGAGCAGTACTTC	CASSLRAGFEQYF
TRBV6-5	TRBJ2-2	TRBD1	-	TGTGCCAGCACGTGGACAGGGATCACCGGGGAGCTGTTTTTT	CASTWTGITGELFF
TRBV9	TRBJ2-2	TRBD2	-	TGTGCCAGCAGCGTAGTAGCGGGAAACACCGGGGAGCTGTTTTTT	CASSVVAGNTGELFF
TRBV19	TRBJ2-7	-	-	TGTGCCAGTAGTTCTCCCCGGGACACAGCCAGCTACGAGCAGTACTTC	CASSSPRDTASYEQYF
TRBV5-1	TRBJ2-2	-	-	TGCGCCAGCAGCTTCCGACAGGCTGGCACCGGGGAGCTGTTTTTT	CASSFRQAGTGELFF
TRBV3-1/TRBV3-2	TRBJ2-7	TRBD1	once	TGTGCCAGCAGCGACAGGGGAACCTACGAGCAGTACTTC	CASSDRGTYEQYF
TRBV6-6	TRBJ1-3	-	-	TGTGCCAGCATCCAGAATGAAGAAGGAAACACCATATATTTT	CASIQNEEGNTIYF
TRBV29-1	TRBJ2-2	TRBD2	-	TGCAGCGTTGGCGGGGGGCGGGCCGGGGAGCTGTTTTTT	CSVGGGRAGELFF
TRBV18	TRBJ1-2	TRBD1	-	TGTGCCAGCTCACCACCGGACAGGCCTAACTATGGCTACACCTTC	CASSPPDRPNYGYTF
TRBV10-3	TRBJ1-6	-	-	TGTGCCATCAGTAAGGACAGTAATTCACCCCTCCACTTT	CAISKDSNSPLHF
TRBV7-9	TRBJ2-7	TRBD1	-	TGTGCCAGCAGCTTCCCCCCCGGGGGACAGGTCTACGAGCAGTACTTC	CASSFPPGGQVYEQYF
TRBV6-6	TRBJ2-1	TRBD1	-	TGTGCCAGCAGTTCGACAGGGCTGAACAATGAGCAGTTCTTC	CASSSTGLNNEQFF
TRBV12-3/TRBV12-4	TRBJ1-1	-	-	TGTGCCAGCAGTTTTTGGACAGCCGCGGCAGCTTTCTTT	CASSFWTAAAAFF
TRBV5-6	TRBJ1-5	-	once	TGTGCCAGCAGCTGGTACAGGAATAGCAATCAGCCCCAGCATTTT	CASSWYRNSNQPQHF